This is a list of T cell receptor beta chains from one sample in a study of regulatory T cells in long-lasting Graves disease. In TCRdb, the multiplex PCR reads were re-called with MiXCR into one record per CDR3 protein. The sample lists about 620,000 distinct CDR3 sequences; 16% were seen once. This sample was shared with a second study, whose subject was T cells in Graves' hyperthyroidism and ophthalmopathy.

This sample comprised peripheral blood mononuclear cells (PBMCs), obtained at new diagnosis, from a patient treated with antithyroid drugs. The receptor source for this set is a woman aged 30 to 39 with Graves disease. Each CDR3 is given with its conserved first and last residue. The order of the fields is clone size, D gene, J gene, V gene, CDR3 protein, CDR3 DNA. D genes are given only for firm matches. Not all rows give a size; the values are once, few, many and, for expanded clones, a class.

NA | NA | TRBJ1-1 | TRBV19 | CASSLTSTGNPEAFF | TGTGCCAGTAGCCTAACCTCTACAGGGAACCCTGAAGCTTTCTTT
NA | NA | TRBJ2-7 | TRBV19 | CASSIRQGLNEQYF | TGTGCCAGTAGTATCCGGCAGGGTTTAAACGAGCAGTACTTC
few | TRBD1 | TRBJ1-4 | TRBV28 | CASGQTGGKLFF | TGTGCCAGCGGACAGACAGGGGGGAAACTGTTTTTT
many | TRBD1 | TRBJ1-2 | TRBV12-3/TRBV12-4 | CASTRSRGLSYTF | TGTGCCAGCACCCGTAGCAGGGGGCTGAGCTACACCTTC
many | NA | TRBJ2-1 | TRBV5-1 | CASSLGDSPTFNEQFF | TGCGCCAGCAGCTTGGGTGACTCACCGACCTTCAATGAGCAGTTCTTC
few | NA | TRBJ1-4 | TRBV5-1 | CASSLDHNNEKLFF | TGCGCCAGCAGTTTGGACCATAATAATGAAAAACTGTTTTTT
NA | NA | TRBJ2-7 | TRBV19 | CASSIERRPLFKQYF | TGTGCCAGTAGTATAGAGAGAAGGCCGCTGTTCAAGCAGTACTTC
many | TRBD2 | TRBJ2-1 | TRBV5-1 | CASSSSGGSSYNEQFF | TGTGCCAGCAGCTCCAGCGGGGGCAGCTCCTACAATGAGCAGTTCTTC
many | TRBD2 | TRBJ2-1 | TRBV7-9 | CASSLTSGRDNEQFF | TGTGCCAGCAGCTTAACTAGCGGGAGGGACAATGAGCAGTTCTTC
few | NA | TRBJ2-7 | TRBV9 | CASSISGNYEQYF | TGTGCCAGCAGCATTAGCGGAAACTACGAGCAGTACTTC
NA | NA | TRBJ2-7 | TRBV20-1 | CSASEGAGLLTYEQYF | TGCAGTGCCTCAGAAGGGGCAGGGCTCTTGACCTACGAGCAGTACTTC
many | TRBD2 | TRBJ2-3 | TRBV7-3 | CASSLRGLAGDTQYF | TGTGCCAGCAGCTTAAGGGGACTAGCAGGTGATACGCAGTATTTT
few | NA | TRBJ2-7 | TRBV9 | CASSAEVGGLSEQYF | TGTGCCAGCAGCGCAGAGGTCGGCGGGTTGAGCGAGCAGTACTTC
many | NA | TRBJ2-2 | TRBV6-1 | CASSPMGSYTGELFF | TGTGCCAGCAGTCCCATGGGGTCGTACACCGGGGAGCTGTTTTTT
many | NA | TRBJ2-7 | TRBV24-1 | CATSDFGTGSYEQYF | TGTGCCACCAGTGATTTTGGGACGGGATCCTACGAGCAGTACTTC
many | NA | TRBJ2-7 | TRBV2 | CASSVTSSYEQYF | TGTGCCAGCAGTGTGACGAGCTCCTACGAGCAGTACTTC
many | NA | TRBJ2-7 | TRBV28 | CASRAHGREYEQYF | TGTGCCAGCAGGGCCCATGGACGGGAGTACGAGCAGTACTTC
NA | TRBD1 | TRBJ1-4 | TRBV7-9 | CASSLSRDRGSNEKLFF | TGTGCCAGCAGCCTATCACGGGACAGAGGATCTAATGAAAAACTGTTTTTT
many | NA | TRBJ1-5 | TRBV28 | CASSSRGGNQPQHF | TGTGCCAGCAGTTCTAGGGGGGGAAATCAGCCCCAGCATTTT
many | NA | TRBJ1-1 | TRBV7-2 | CASSLVGGPTEAFF | TGTGCCAGCAGCTTAGTAGGGGGGCCCACTGAAGCTTTCTTT
many | NA | TRBJ1-5 | TRBV2 | CASRGAGEQPQHF | TGTGCCAGCCGCGGGGCCGGTGAACAGCCCCAGCATTTT
many | TRBD1 | TRBJ2-5 | TRBV28 | CASRQGGARETQYF | TGTGCCAGCAGACAGGGGGGAGCAAGGGAGACCCAGTACTTC
many | NA | TRBJ2-5 | TRBV2 | CASSEDASEETQYF | TGTGCCAGCAGTGAAGATGCCAGTGAAGAGACCCAGTACTTC
many | NA | TRBJ1-2 | TRBV7-9 | CASSAEGFRYGYTF | TGTGCCAGCAGCGCAGAAGGGTTCCGCTATGGCTACACCTTC
NA | NA | TRBJ2-1 | TRBV6-1 | CASRSHSLVGEQFF | TGTGCCAGCAGAAGTCATAGTTTAGTGGGTGAGCAGTTCTTC
many | NA | TRBJ2-7 | TRBV9 | CASSESALARYEQYF | TGTGCCAGCAGCGAATCTGCTCTAGCGAGGTACGAGCAGTACTTC
many | NA | TRBJ1-4 | TRBV20-1 | CSPTWREKLFF | TGCAGTCCAACCTGGCGTGAAAAACTGTTTTTT
NA | NA | TRBJ1-5 | TRBV7-3 | CASSLNRVPSNQPQHF | TGTGCCAGCAGCTTAAACAGGGTTCCGAGCAATCAGCCCCAGCATTTT
few | TRBD1 | TRBJ2-2 | TRBV6-1 | CASSSTTGGPGELFF | TGTGCCAGCAGCTCAACCACAGGGGGCCCCGGGGAGCTGTTTTTT
many | NA | TRBJ2-7 | TRBV6-5 | CASSYSLTSYEQYF | TGTGCCAGCAGTTACAGCCTTACAAGCTACGAGCAGTACTTC
NA | NA | TRBJ2-5 | TRBV13 | CASSSSPWTQYF | TGTGCCAGCAGTTCTTCACCATGGACCCAGTACTTC
NA | NA | TRBJ2-6 | TRBV9 | CASSPRPGTVTSGANVLTF | TGTGCCAGCAGCCCCCGTCCCGGGACGGTGACCTCTGGGGCCAACGTCCTGACTTTC
many | NA | TRBJ2-7 | TRBV5-1 | CASSYQADGPYEQYF | TGCGCCAGCAGCTATCAAGCGGACGGACCCTACGAGCAGTACTTC
many | TRBD1 | TRBJ1-5 | TRBV6-1 | CASRLGQRSNQPQHF | TGTGCCAGCAGACTGGGACAGCGAAGCAATCAGCCCCAGCATTTT
NA | NA | TRBJ2-7 | TRBV7-9 | CASSLSLTGDEQYF | TGTGCCAGCAGCTTAAGTTTGACAGGCGACGAGCAGTACTTC
many | NA | TRBJ2-7 | TRBV27 | CASTSLGDYEQYF | TGTGCCAGCACTTCTCTAGGGGATTACGAGCAGTACTTC
many | NA | TRBJ1-6 | TRBV12-3/TRBV12-4 | CASRGAAYSPLHF | TGTGCCAGCAGGGGTGCGGCTTATTCACCCCTCCACTTT
many | TRBD1 | TRBJ1-2 | TRBV5-1 | CASRDGQGNGYTF | TGCGCCAGCAGGGATGGACAGGGTAATGGCTACACCTTC
many | NA | TRBJ2-1 | TRBV27 | CASSFLNNEQFF | TGTGCCAGCAGTTTCCTTAACAATGAGCAGTTCTTC
NA | NA | TRBJ2-7 | TRBV18 | CASSNPDNYEQYF | TGTGCCAGCTCAAACCCGGACAACTACGAGCAGTACTTC
few | NA | TRBJ2-1 | TRBV19 | CASSIATYNEQFF | TGTGCCAGTAGTATAGCCACTTACAATGAGCAGTTCTTC
many | NA | TRBJ1-1 | TRBV28 | CASSFEVRNTEAFF | TGTGCCAGCAGCTTTGAAGTGAGGAACACTGAAGCTTTCTTT
NA | NA | TRBJ2-2 | TRBV29-1 | CSVGNRALSGELFF | TGCAGCGTTGGTAACCGAGCACTGTCCGGGGAGCTGTTTTTT
many | NA | TRBJ1-1 | TRBV12-3/TRBV12-4 | CASSIGGAEAFF | TGTGCCAGCAGCATCGGAGGAGCTGAAGCTTTCTTT
many | TRBD1 | TRBJ1-4 | TRBV28 | CASSRTGTNEKLFF | TGTGCCAGCAGTCGGACAGGGACTAATGAAAAACTGTTTTTT
many | NA | TRBJ2-7 | TRBV28 | CASSFGQSYEQYF | TGTGCCAGCAGTTTTGGACAGTCCTACGAGCAGTACTTC
few | TRBD1 | TRBJ2-2 | TRBV7-3 | CASSLNRGRELFF | TGTGCCAGCAGCTTAAACAGGGGGCGGGAGCTGTTTTTT
many | TRBD1 | TRBJ1-1 | TRBV28 | CASSLGGQSTEAFF | TGTGCCAGCAGTTTGGGGGGACAGAGCACTGAAGCTTTCTTT
many | NA | TRBJ2-7 | TRBV12-3/TRBV12-4 | CASSLVRGNSYEQYF | TGTGCCAGCAGTTTAGTACGGGGGAACTCCTACGAGCAGTACTTC
many | NA | TRBJ1-1 | TRBV11-2 | CASSELQGVWTEAFF | TGTGCCAGCAGCGAACTCCAGGGTGTGTGGACTGAAGCTTTCTTT
many | TRBD1 | TRBJ1-1 | TRBV20-1 | CSATDFMTGVATEAFF | TGCAGTGCTACCGACTTTATGACAGGGGTTGCCACTGAAGCTTTCTTT
many | TRBD1 | TRBJ2-7 | TRBV7-9 | CASSFDRAGWEQYF | TGTGCCAGCAGCTTCGACAGGGCAGGGTGGGAGCAGTACTTC
many | NA | TRBJ2-1 | TRBV7-9 | CASSPPGVEQFF | TGTGCCAGCAGCCCCCCTGGTGTCGAGCAGTTCTTC
many | NA | TRBJ1-2 | TRBV7-2 | CASSLNPGIYGYTF | TGTGCCAGCAGCTTAAACCCAGGGATTTATGGCTACACCTTC